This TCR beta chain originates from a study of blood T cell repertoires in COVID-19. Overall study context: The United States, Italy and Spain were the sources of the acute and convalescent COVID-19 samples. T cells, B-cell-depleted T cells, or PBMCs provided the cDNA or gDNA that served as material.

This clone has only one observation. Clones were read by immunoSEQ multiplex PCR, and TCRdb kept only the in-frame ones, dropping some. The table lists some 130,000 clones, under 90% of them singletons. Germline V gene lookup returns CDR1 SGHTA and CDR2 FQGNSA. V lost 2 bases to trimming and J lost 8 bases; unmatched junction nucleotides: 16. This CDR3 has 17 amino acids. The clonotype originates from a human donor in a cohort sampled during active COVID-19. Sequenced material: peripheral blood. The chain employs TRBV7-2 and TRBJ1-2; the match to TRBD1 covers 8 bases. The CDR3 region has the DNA TGTGCCAGCAGCTTATTGCTTCGAGGGAACAGGGGGAGCGGCTACACCTTC. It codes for CASSLLLRGNRGSGYTF.